The 15 T cell receptor beta chains in this list originate from one sample, sequenced in a study of blood T cell repertoires in COVID-19 (dated by TCRdb to about 2020). Library preparation used the immunoSEQ multiplex PCR assay. Imported from immuneACCESS, the table was reduced by TCRdb to in-frame sequences with V and J called. These copies leave out some clones; in studies compared against another copy, an unresolved V gene accounts for under half, and the cause of the remainder is not known. Here the sample has 150,000 to 200,000 clones; approximately 90% occur a single time. Of the sample, 4% to 5% is held by the ten largest clones. The specimen was peripheral blood. The receptors derive from a human donor in a cohort sampled during active COVID-19.

This chain uses TRBV11-2 with TRBJ2-7; 7 bases map to TRBD2. This CDR3 spans 14 amino acids. V dropped 1 base and J dropped 5; count of bases not matched to a gene: 5. Germline-derived CDR1 and CDR2 are SGHAT and FQNNGV. The CDR3 sequence: CASSLGGGYDEQYF. Here the CDR3 DNA reads TGTGCCAGCAGCTTAGGGGGGGGGTACGACGAGCAGTACTTC.

This chain links TRBV7-2 with TRBJ2-1; D is perhaps TRBD2 (6 bases). The CDR3 has 13 residues. Trimming took 9 bases from V and 7 from J, leaving 16 bases between them. From germline, CDR1 is SGHTA and CDR2 FQGNSA. The CDR3 nucleotides are TGTGCCAGTCGACGGGGGATGGGGAATGAGCAGTTCTTC. It translates to CASRRGMGNEQFF.

V usage is TRBV5-4 and J usage is TRBJ1-2; TRBD1 is a possible D gene (6 bases). The CDR3 is made up of 13 amino acids. V lost 4 bases, J lost 2 bases, and 9 bases lay in between. Germline V lookup: CDR1 SGHNT, CDR2 YYREEE (reference sequence). The CDR3 DNA reads TGTGCCAGCAGCCGGACAGCGAACTATGGCTACACCTTC. It yields the protein CASSRTANYGYTF.

This chain joins TRBV6-6 and TRBJ2-7; TRBD1 aligns across 9 bases. This CDR3 has 14 residues. Germline loops: CDR1 MNHNY, CDR2 SVGAGI (reference sequence). The junction had 4 bases not matched to a gene; V was cut back by 3 bases and J by 4 bases. This CDR3 reads CASSYVQGAYEQYF. For the CDR3, the DNA is TGTGCCAGCAGTTATGTACAGGGGGCTTACGAGCAGTACTTC.

The chain employs TRBV18 and TRBJ2-3, with a tentative D call TRBD2 (5 bases). The CDR3 runs to 13 residues. Germline assignment: CDR1 KGHSH and CDR2 LQKENI. V shed 7 bases and J shed 3 bases, with 11 bases lying between them. This CDR3 is CASYRTHTDTQYF. The DNA of the CDR3 is TGTGCCAGCTACCGGACTCATACAGATACGCAGTATTTT.

The V call is TRBV7-9, the J call TRBJ2-3; no definite D call. CDR1 and CDR2 from the germline V gene are SEHNR and FQNEAQ (reference sequence). The CDR3 consists of 15 residues. Trimming stripped 6 bases from V and 0 bases from J, with 13 bases between. CDR3 DNA sequence: TGTGCCAGCAGTCGCATAGCCCCAAGCACAGATACGCAGTATTTT. This codes for CASSRIAPSTDTQYF.

The chain uses TRBV27 and TRBJ1-2; a possible D gene is TRBD1 (6 bases). The V gene's germline CDR1 is MNHEY and CDR2 SMNVEV (reference sequence). The CDR3 loop spans 14 amino acids. Trimming took 6 bases from V and 8 from J, leaving 19 bases between them. The CDR3 DNA follows: TGTGCCAGCAGCCCCATGAGGGGGAGGGTAGGCTACACCTTC. This codes for CASSPMRGRVGYTF.

This chain links TRBV6-2 or TRBV6-3 with TRBJ1-6; D not certain. This CDR3 spans 12 amino acids. With 0 bases removed from V and 9 bases from J, the gap between germline ends came to 3 bases. CDR1 and CDR2 from the germline V gene are MNHEY and SVGEGT. The CDR3 sequence: CASSYSGSPLHF. The CDR3 DNA reads as TGTGCCAGCAGTTACTCCGGTTCACCCCTCCACTTT.

The table lists this clone with a count of one. V usage is TRBV18 and J usage is TRBJ2-3; 10 nucleotides match TRBD2. Germline loops: CDR1 KGHSH, CDR2 LQKENI. V was pared by 4 bases and J by 0 bases, with 13 bases of the junction left unmatched. This CDR3 is built from 19 residues. In DNA form, the CDR3 reads TGTGCCAGCTCACTCATCCCGGCACTAGCGGGAACTAGCACAGATACGCAGTATTTT. Translating it yields CASSLIPALAGTSTDTQYF.

This sequence joins TRBV5-4 and TRBJ2-2; TRBD2 aligns across 11 bases. The length of the CDR3 is 16 residues. J gave up 3 bases and V 4 bases, and 5 bases lay outside the gene matches. Germline-derived CDR1 and CDR2 are SGHNT and YYREEE (reference sequence). The CDR3: CASSVPTSGDTGELFF. The CDR3 coding sequence is TGTGCCAGCAGCGTCCCGACTAGCGGGGACACCGGGGAGCTGTTTTTT.

The chain has TRBV20-1 and TRBJ2-7; weak D call: TRBD2 (6 bases). Germline V CDR1 and CDR2: DFQATT, SNEGSKA (reference sequence). V lost 3 bases and J lost 3, with 9 bases in between. The CDR3 has 12 amino acids. Written as DNA, the CDR3 is TGCAGTGCTAGTCCCGGGGGCTACGAGCAGTACTTC. This encodes CSASPGGYEQYF.

The V and J genes are TRBV7-8 and TRBJ1-6; no definite D call. Trimming removed 4 bases from V and 0 bases from J, with 10 bases in between. The germline V gene encodes CDR1 SGHVS and CDR2 FQNEAQ. This CDR3 contains 16 residues. The CDR3 DNA reads TGTGCCAGCAGCTCCCGCGGGAGCTCCTATAATTCACCCCTCCACTTT. Its translation is CASSSRGSSYNSPLHF.

CDR3 sequence reads: CASSLRGGEKLFF. DNA for the CDR3: TGCGCCAGCAGCTTAAGGGGGGGTGAAAAACTGTTTTTT. The rearrangement links TRBV5-1 to TRBJ1-4; TRBD1 is a possible D gene (6 bases). V gave up 2 bases and J gave up 7 bases, with 9 bases separating them. Germline CDR1 is SGHRS and CDR2 is YFSETQ. The CDR3 is 13 residues long.

The chain couples TRBV6-5 to TRBJ2-1; TRBD1 matches at 8 bases. Germline V gene sequence: CDR1 MNHEY, CDR2 SVGAGI. The V gene end was trimmed by 10 bases and the J gene end by 5 bases; junction bases not matched to a gene: 13. This CDR3 contains 15 residues. The CDR3 nucleotides are TGTGCCACCCTAATGACAGGGGCATCAAACAATGAGCAGTTCTTC. Translation: CATLMTGASNNEQFF.

The chain joins TRBV27 to TRBJ1-1; 8 bases align to TRBD1. Germline assignment: CDR1 MNHEY and CDR2 SMNVEV (reference sequence). CDR3 length: 14 amino acids. The V gene end was trimmed by 7 bases and the J gene end by 3 bases; junction bases not matched to a gene: 7. CDR3 nucleotides: TGTGCCAGCAAACCAGGGGGCAGATACACTGAAGCTTTCTTT. Its protein product is CASKPGGRYTEAFF.